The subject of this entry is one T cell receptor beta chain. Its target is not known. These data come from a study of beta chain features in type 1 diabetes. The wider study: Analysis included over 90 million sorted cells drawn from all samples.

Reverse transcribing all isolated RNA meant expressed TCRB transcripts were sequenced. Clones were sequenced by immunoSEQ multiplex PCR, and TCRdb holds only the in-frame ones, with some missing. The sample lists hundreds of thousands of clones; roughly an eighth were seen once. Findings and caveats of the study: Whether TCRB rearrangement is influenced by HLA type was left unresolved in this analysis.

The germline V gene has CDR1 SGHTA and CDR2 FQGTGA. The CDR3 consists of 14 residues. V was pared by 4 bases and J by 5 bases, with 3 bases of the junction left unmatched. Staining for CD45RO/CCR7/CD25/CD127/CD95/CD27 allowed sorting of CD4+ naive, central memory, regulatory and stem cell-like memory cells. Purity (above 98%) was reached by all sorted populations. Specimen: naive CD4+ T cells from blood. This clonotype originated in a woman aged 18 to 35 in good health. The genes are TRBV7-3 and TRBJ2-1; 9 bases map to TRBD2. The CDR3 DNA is TGTGCCAGCAGCTCAGGGACTAGCCACAATGAGCAGTTCTTC. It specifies CASSSGTSHNEQFF.